This T cell receptor beta chain was observed in a study of memory CD4+ T cells and cytomegalovirus serostatus. As for this clone: The antigen remains unidentified.

The repertoire was sequenced with immunoSEQ multiplex PCR; TCRdb's copy has only in-frame clones and lacks some. Of about 61,000 clones detected, approximately 78% appear once; the ten largest clones hold roughly 0.95%. Overall study findings and caveats: The CMV-associated TCR signature appears largely within the CD4+ memory repertoire.

Single viable CD3+CD4+CD8-CD45RO+ cells were sorted as the memory CD4+ T cells. The specimen was memory CD4+ T cells from blood. The clonotype comes from an adult in good health and CMV-seronegative.

CDR3 sequence reads: CASSLVVAGADTQYF. CDR3 in DNA: TGCGCCAGCAGCTTGGTTGTTGCGGGAGCAGATACGCAGTATTTT. The chain joins TRBV5-1 to TRBJ2-3; TRBD2 aligns across 7 bases. Trimming cost V 0 bases and J 4 bases; bases outside gene matches: 5. The CDR3 totals 15 residues. The germline gives CDR1 SGHRS, CDR2 YFSETQ.